This T cell receptor (beta chain) is drawn from a study of blood T cells in healthy people across ages. The wider study: About one barcoded beta molecule per two T cells was the capture yield of template switching. Study results and caveats: Both naive CD4+ cell counts and diversity were greater in long-lived donors than in aged donors.

The CDR3 consists of 16 residues. J lost 1 base, V lost 6 bases, and 11 bases had no gene match. Looked up from germline, CDR1 is DFQATT and CDR2 is SNEGSKA (reference sequence). This clonotype was counted at least ten times. Its antigen is unidentified. Through a sample-barcoded 5' primer and a J-beta primer mix, a second PCR was run for roughly 7 to 12 cycles. Every single cDNA molecule received a tag from a template-switch adaptor with 12 random nucleotides. TCRdb reprocessed the 5' RACE reads with MiXCR, giving one entry per CDR3 protein. This table has roughly 640,000 distinct CDR3 sequences, approximately 30% appearing once.

The sample consisted of blood. The chain uses TRBV20-1 and TRBJ2-5; 10 bases are a match to TRBD1. The clonotype originates from a woman of 80 years or more in good health. In DNA, the CDR3 is TGCAGTGCGCCGGGACAGGGGAAAGTTGGCCAAGAGACCCAGTACTTC. This encodes CSAPGQGKVGQETQYF.